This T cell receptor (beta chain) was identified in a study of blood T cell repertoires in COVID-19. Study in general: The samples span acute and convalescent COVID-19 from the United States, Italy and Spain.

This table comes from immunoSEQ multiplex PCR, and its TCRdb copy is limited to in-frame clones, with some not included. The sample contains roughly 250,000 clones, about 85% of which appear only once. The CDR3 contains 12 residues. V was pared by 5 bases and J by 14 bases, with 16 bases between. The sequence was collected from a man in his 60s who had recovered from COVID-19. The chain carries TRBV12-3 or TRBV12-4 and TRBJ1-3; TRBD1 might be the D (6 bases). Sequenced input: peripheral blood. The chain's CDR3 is CASSPGGGAVYF. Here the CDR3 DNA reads TGTGCCAGCAGTCCCGGTGGGGGCGCCGTATATTTT.